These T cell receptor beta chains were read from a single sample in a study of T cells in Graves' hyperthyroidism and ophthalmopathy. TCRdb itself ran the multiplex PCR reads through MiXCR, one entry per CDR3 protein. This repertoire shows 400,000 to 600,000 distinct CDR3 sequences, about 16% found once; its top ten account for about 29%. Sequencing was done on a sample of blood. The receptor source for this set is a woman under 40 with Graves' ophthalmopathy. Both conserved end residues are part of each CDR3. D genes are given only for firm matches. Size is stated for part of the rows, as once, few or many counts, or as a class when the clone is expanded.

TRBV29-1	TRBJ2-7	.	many	CSAVWGKYEQYF	TGCAGCGCCGTTTGGGGCAAATACGAGCAGTACTTC
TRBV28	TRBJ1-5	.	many	CASSFRGGNQPQHF	TGTGCCAGCAGTTTCAGGGGTGGCAATCAGCCCCAGCATTTT
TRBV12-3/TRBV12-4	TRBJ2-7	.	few	CASSFAVRSYEQYF	TGTGCCAGCAGTTTCGCGGTTCGGTCCTACGAGCAGTACTTC
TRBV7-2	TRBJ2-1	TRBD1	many	CASSSQGHSYNEQFF	TGTGCCAGCAGCTCACAGGGGCATTCCTACAATGAGCAGTTCTTC
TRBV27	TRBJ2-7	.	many	CASSLRGSLYEQYF	TGTGCCAGCAGTTTAAGGGGCAGCTTATACGAGCAGTACTTC
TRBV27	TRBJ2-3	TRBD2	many	CASSSHPTSGSPRGTDTQYF	TGTGCCAGCAGTTCCCACCCGACTAGCGGGAGTCCGCGGGGCACAGATACGCAGTATTTT
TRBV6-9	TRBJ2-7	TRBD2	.	CASSSPGAREFNEQYF	TGTGCCAGCAGTTCCCCCGGGGCGCGGGAGTTTAACGAGCAGTACTTC
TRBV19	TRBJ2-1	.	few	CASSMQGLSYNEQFF	TGTGCCAGTAGTATGCAGGGCCTCTCCTACAATGAGCAGTTCTTC
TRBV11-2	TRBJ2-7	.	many	CASSLEPGPIYEQYF	TGTGCCAGCAGCTTAGAGCCAGGACCGATCTACGAGCAGTACTTC
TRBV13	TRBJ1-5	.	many	CASSPPPQHF	TGTGCCAGCAGCCCCCCCCCCCAGCATTTT
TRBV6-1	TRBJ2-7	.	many	CASSHGTLSPSEQYF	TGTGCCAGCAGTCACGGGACATTAAGTCCCTCCGAGCAGTACTTC
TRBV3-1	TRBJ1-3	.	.	CASSQQGGDTIYF	TGTGCCAGCAGCCAACAGGGAGGAGACACCATATATTTT
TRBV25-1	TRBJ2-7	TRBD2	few	CASSEGGRAGQYF	TGTGCCAGCAGTGAGGGCGGGAGGGCAGGGCAGTACTTC
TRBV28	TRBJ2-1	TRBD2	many	CASIPAGSSYNEQFF	TGTGCCAGCATCCCAGCGGGAAGCTCCTACAATGAGCAGTTCTTC
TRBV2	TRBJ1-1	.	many	CASSVGGLNTEAFF	TGTGCCAGCAGTGTAGGGGGGTTGAACACTGAAGCTTTCTTT
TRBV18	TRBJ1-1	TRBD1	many	CASSPQGGPGAFF	TGTGCCAGCTCACCTCAGGGGGGTCCGGGAGCTTTCTTT
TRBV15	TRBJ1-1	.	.	CATSRADRTNTEAFF	TGTGCCACCAGCAGAGCCGACAGGACTAACACTGAAGCTTTCTTT
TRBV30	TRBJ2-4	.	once	CAWSVGGWGDF	TGTGCCTGGAGTGTCGGGGGATGGGGGGACTTC
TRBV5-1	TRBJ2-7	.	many	CAFRGAPGVQYF	TGCGCCTTTCGGGGGGCCCCAGGGGTGCAGTACTTC
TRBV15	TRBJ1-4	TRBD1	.	CATSRFRGLDEKLFF	TGTGCCACCAGCAGATTCAGGGGGCTTGATGAAAAACTGTTTTTT
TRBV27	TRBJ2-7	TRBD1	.	CASSPRPVRGFRNEQYF	TGTGCCAGCAGTCCGAGGCCGGTCAGGGGGTTCAGGAACGAGCAGTACTTC
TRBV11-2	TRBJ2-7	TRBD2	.	CASSSKTSGRVTYEQYF	TGTGCCAGCAGCTCAAAGACTAGCGGGAGGGTAACCTACGAGCAGTACTTC
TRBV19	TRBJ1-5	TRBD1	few	CASSISPGGVLNQPQHF	TGTGCCAGTAGTATCTCTCCAGGGGGCGTACTCAATCAGCCCCAGCATTTT
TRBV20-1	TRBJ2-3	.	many	CSAREESAQYF	TGCAGTGCTAGAGAGGAGTCAGCGCAGTATTTT
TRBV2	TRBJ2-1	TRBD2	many	CASKPGLAGGRDFDEQFF	TGTGCCAGCAAACCGGGACTAGCGGGAGGGCGGGATTTTGATGAGCAGTTCTTC
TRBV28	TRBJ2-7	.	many	CASSSRTNYEQYF	TGTGCCAGCAGTTCTAGGACCAACTACGAGCAGTACTTC
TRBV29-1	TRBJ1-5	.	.	CSVEGDDQPQHF	TGCAGCGTTGAAGGGGATGATCAGCCCCAGCATTTT
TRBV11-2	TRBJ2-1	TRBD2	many	CASSLGAGVGFF	TGTGCCAGCAGCTTAGGCGCGGGAGTGGGGTTCTTC
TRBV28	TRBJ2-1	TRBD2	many	CASSLAGASSYNEQFF	TGTGCCAGCAGTCTAGCGGGGGCCAGCTCCTACAATGAGCAGTTCTTC
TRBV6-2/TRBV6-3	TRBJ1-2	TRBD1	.	CASSKTGTNYGYTF	TGTGCCAGCAGTAAGACAGGGACGAACTATGGCTACACCTTC
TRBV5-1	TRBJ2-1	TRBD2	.	CASTHPASGRSSYNEQFF	TGCGCCAGCACCCACCCGGCTAGCGGGAGATCCTCCTACAATGAGCAGTTCTTC
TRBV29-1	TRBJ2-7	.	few	CSVEFAEANEQYF	TGCAGCGTTGAATTTGCAGAGGCGAACGAGCAGTACTTC
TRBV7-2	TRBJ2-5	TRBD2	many	CASSPRLAGGYQETQYF	TGTGCCAGCAGCCCTAGACTAGCGGGAGGTTATCAAGAGACCCAGTACTTC
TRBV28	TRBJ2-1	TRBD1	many	CASSLRDSSVNEQFF	TGTGCCAGCAGTCTCCGGGACAGCTCTGTCAATGAGCAGTTCTTC
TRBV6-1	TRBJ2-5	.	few	CASSEGWRETQYF	TGTGCCAGCAGTGAAGGATGGAGGGAGACCCAGTACTTC
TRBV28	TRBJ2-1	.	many	CASKNTVSNEQFF	TGTGCCAGCAAAAACACAGTGTCCAATGAGCAGTTCTTC
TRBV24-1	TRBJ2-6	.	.	CATSDPDSSGANVLTF	TGTGCCACCAGTGACCCCGACTCTTCTGGGGCCAACGTCCTGACTTTC
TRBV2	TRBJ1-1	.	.	CASSAEGGQMNTEAFF	TGTGCCAGCAGTGCCGAAGGAGGACAGATGAACACTGAAGCTTTCTTT
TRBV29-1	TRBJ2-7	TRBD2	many	CSVLPGLAGYEQYF	TGCAGCGTTCTACCGGGACTAGCGGGTTACGAGCAGTACTTC
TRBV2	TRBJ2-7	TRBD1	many	CASSGQGLYEQYF	TGTGCCAGCAGTGGACAGGGATTGTACGAGCAGTACTTC
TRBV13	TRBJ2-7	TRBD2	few	CASSLGSGSLFYEQYF	TGTGCCAGCAGCTTAGGTAGCGGGAGCCTGTTCTACGAGCAGTACTTC
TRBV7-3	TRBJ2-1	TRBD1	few	CASSNPGSGTGRLIRHNEQFF	TGTGCCAGCAGCAACCCGGGGAGCGGGACAGGGCGTTTAATCCGTCACAATGAGCAGTTCTTC
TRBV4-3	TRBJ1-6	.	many	CASSQVNGPPLHF	TGCGCCAGCAGCCAAGTCAACGGTCCACCCCTCCACTTT
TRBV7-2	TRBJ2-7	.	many	CASSLAPGGASHYEQYF	TGTGCCAGCAGCTTGGCCCCGGGGGGCGCATCCCACTACGAGCAGTACTTC
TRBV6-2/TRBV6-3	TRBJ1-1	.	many	CASSPQSGIAEAFF	TGTGCCAGCAGTCCCCAATCCGGGATCGCTGAAGCTTTCTTT
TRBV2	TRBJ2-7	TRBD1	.	CASSDKAGGLNEQYF	TGTGCCAGCAGTGACAAGGCAGGGGGCTTGAACGAGCAGTACTTC
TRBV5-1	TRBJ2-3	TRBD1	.	CASSLSGDRGASDTQYF	TGCGCCAGCAGCTTGTCCGGAGACAGGGGGGCGTCAGATACGCAGTATTTT
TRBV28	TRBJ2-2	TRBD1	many	CASSLLDRANTGELFF	TGTGCCAGCAGTTTATTAGACAGGGCGAACACCGGGGAGCTGTTTTTT
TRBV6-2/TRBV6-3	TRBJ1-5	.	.	CASEEDGSNQPQHF	TGTGCCAGCGAGGAGGACGGTAGCAATCAGCCCCAGCATTTT
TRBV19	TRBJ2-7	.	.	CASSSLGGIFYEQYF	TGTGCCAGTAGTTCCCTCGGGGGAATATTCTACGAGCAGTACTTC
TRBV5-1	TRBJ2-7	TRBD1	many	CASSLVAGTGGYEQYF	TGCGCCAGCAGCTTGGTAGCCGGGACAGGGGGGTACGAGCAGTACTTC
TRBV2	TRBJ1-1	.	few	CASIGGNTEAFF	TGTGCCAGCATAGGGGGGAACACTGAAGCTTTCTTT
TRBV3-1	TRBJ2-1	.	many	CASSQDRGGEQFF	TGTGCCAGCAGCCAAGATCGGGGCGGCGAGCAGTTCTTC
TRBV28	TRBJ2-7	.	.	CASSPPGTLNYEQYF	TGTGCCAGCAGCCCCCCCGGGACGCTAAACTACGAGCAGTACTTC
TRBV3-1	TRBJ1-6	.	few	CASSQRGDSPLHF	TGTGCCAGCAGCCAAAGGGGCGATTCACCCCTCCACTTT
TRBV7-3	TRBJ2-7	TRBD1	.	CASSYTGDEQYF	TGTGCCAGCAGCTATACAGGGGACGAGCAGTACTTC
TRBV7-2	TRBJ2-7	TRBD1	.	CASSPMDRGRERYF	TGTGCCAGCAGCCCAATGGACAGGGGGCGAGAGCGGTACTTC